This T cell receptor (beta chain) was recorded in a study of blood T cell repertoires in COVID-19. Background on the study: COVID-19 samples from acute and convalescent phases originated in the United States, Italy and Spain. PBMCs, B-cell-depleted T cells, or T cells provided the cDNA or gDNA that made up the material.

V gave up 7 bases and J gave up 4 bases, with 17 bases separating them. Germline CDR1 is MDHEN and CDR2 is SYDVKM. This CDR3 contains 16 residues. Per the original data handling: Nucleated cell number was recorded as an estimate derived from reference gene primer amplification. The assay was immunoSEQ multiplex PCR, and TCRdb's table has in-frame clones only and misses some. The DNA was the basis for D and trimming; V, J and clone size are from that table. This repertoire shows around 140,000 clones, more than 75% found once; its top ten account for 4.5% to 6%. The sequenced material came from peripheral blood. The chain uses TRBV28 and TRBJ2-6; D perhaps matches TRBD2 (6 bases). The TCR was taken from a human donor in a cohort sampled during active COVID-19. In DNA, the CDR3 is TGTGCCAGCACCACCCCGGGGGTTGGCGGGGCCAACGTCCTGACTTTC. Its protein product is CASTTPGVGGANVLTF.